This T cell receptor (beta chain) was profiled in a study of CD8 T cells in Susac syndrome. CDR1 is SGDLS and CDR2 is YYNGEE in the germline V gene. The CDR3 is 12 residues long. Of note for this clonotype: Germline is not matched at one junction end, which may reflect a read error.

The sequenced target, TCR beta, came from blood CD8+ and CD4+ T cells. The multiple sclerosis control group consisted of treatment-naive patients whose relapsing-remitting disease, which was either stable or active, fulfilled revised McDonald criteria. An amount of RNA that ranged from roughly 0.45 to 1 ug was reverse transcribed with random hexamers. Amplification of TCR beta CDR3 was carried out by immunoSEQ multiplex PCR, which covered 54 Vbeta and 13 Jbeta segments. TCRdb called the immunoSEQ multiplex PCR reads again in MiXCR, with one record for every CDR3 protein. The repertoire holds approximately 220,000 distinct CDR3 sequences, 85% to 95% seen once, with just over 0.08% in the top ten.

The receptor was isolated from a human donor with multiple sclerosis. The rearrangement uses TRBV9 and TRBJ2-1; 7 bases match TRBD2. Source material: CD4+ T cells from PBMCs. Here the CDR3 DNA reads TGTGCCATCTCCCGGGACTACTATGAGCAGTTCTTC. As protein: CAISRDYYEQFF.